Included here is one TCR beta chain sequence, with context. As yet, its antigen is unknown. The entry originates in a study of cytomegalovirus exposure and HLA in healthy donors. In the PCR, 60 Vbeta and 13 Jbeta primers were used. Data came from immunoSEQ multiplex PCR; TCRdb stores just in-frame clones and leaves some out. In total, the table holds roughly 190,000 clones. The CDR3 contains 13 residues. V lost 6 bases, J lost 7 bases, and 14 bases lay in between. CDR1 and CDR2 from the germline V gene are SNHLY and FYNNEI. Broader study findings: What a later analysis reportedly showed was that an Asian-associated ancestry cluster had fewer N-insertions than the roughly 670-donor mean. Researchers catalogued 164 TCR beta chains as cytomegalovirus-associated. HLA allele associations emerged for around 15,000 TCR beta sequences in a later analysis, at 0.05 false discovery rate.

This receptor was obtained from a man aged 30 to 39 in good health and CMV-seronegative. The rearrangement uses TRBV2 and TRBJ2-3, with D possibly matching TRBD1 (6 bases). Sequencing was carried out using PBMCs. The CDR3 sequence: CASRPGQIHTQYF. CDR3 bases: TGTGCCAGCAGGCCCGGACAGATTCATACGCAGTATTTT.